This T cell receptor (beta chain) originates from a study of CD8 T cells in Susac syndrome. Germline V gives CDR1 SQVTM, CDR2 ANQGSEA. This CDR3 has 15 residues. The V segment lost 5 bases and the J segment 4 bases; nucleotides outside the gene matches: 12. Reverse transcription used roughly 0.45 to 1 ug RNA and random hexamers. Via MiXCR, TCRdb re-called the immunoSEQ multiplex PCR reads, giving one row per CDR3 protein. The top ten clones hold around 0.4% of a sample with fewer than 140,000 distinct CDR3 sequences, around 94% of them seen once. The chain uses TRBV29-1 and TRBJ2-3, with TRBD1 matching 7 bases. This sequence originates from a human donor with Susac syndrome. Sequencing was performed on CD8+ T cells from PBMCs. CDR3 sequence (DNA): TGCAGCGTTACGGGCAGGGGGTATCAAGCAGATACGCAGTATTTT. Amino acids: CSVTGRGYQADTQYF.